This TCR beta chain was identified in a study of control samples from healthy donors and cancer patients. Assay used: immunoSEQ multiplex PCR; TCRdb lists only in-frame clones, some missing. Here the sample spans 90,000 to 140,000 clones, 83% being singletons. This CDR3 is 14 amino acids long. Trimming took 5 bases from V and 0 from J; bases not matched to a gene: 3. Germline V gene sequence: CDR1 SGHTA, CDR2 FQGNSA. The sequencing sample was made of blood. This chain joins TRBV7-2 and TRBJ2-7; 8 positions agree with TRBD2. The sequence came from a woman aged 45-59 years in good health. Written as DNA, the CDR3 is TGTGCCAGCAGCCTTAGCGGGATCTCCTACGAGCAGTACTTC. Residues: CASSLSGISYEQYF.